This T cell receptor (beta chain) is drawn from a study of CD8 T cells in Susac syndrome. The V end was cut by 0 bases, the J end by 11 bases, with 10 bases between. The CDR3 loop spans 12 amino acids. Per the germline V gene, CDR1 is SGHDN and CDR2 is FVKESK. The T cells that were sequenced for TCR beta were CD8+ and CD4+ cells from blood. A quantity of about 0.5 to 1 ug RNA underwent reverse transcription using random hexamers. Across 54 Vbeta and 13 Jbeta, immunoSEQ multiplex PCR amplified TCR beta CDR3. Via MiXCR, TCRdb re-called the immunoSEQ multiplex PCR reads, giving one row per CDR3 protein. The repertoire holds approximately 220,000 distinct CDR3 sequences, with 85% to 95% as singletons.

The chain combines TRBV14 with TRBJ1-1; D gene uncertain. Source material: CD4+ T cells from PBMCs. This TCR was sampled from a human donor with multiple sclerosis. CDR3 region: CASSQDRRKAFF. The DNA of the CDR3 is TGTGCCAGCAGCCAAGATAGAAGGAAGGCTTTCTTT.